This is a list of T cell receptor beta chains from one sample in a study of tissue T cells after allogeneic stem cell transplantation. Data came from immunoSEQ multiplex PCR; TCRdb stores just in-frame clones and leaves some out. Of tens of thousands of clones in the sample, less than 75% were seen once. Specimen: tissue from the ileum, collected at autopsy. Receptors originate from a female donor older than 55 with lung cancer. Both conserved end residues are part of each CDR3. Each record gives: V gene, D gene, J gene, clone size, CDR3 DNA, CDR3 protein. A D gene is named only where the DNA matches it firmly. Size tells how often a clone was seen (once, few, many) or the class of an expanded clone, and some rows leave it out.

v_gene: TRBV6-6
d_gene: NA
j_gene: TRBJ2-1
abundance: few
CDR3nt: TGTGCCAGCAGTATAGGGTCCTACAATGAGCAGTTCTTC
CDR3aa: CASSIGSYNEQFF

v_gene: TRBV2
d_gene: TRBD1
j_gene: TRBJ1-2
abundance: NA
CDR3nt: TGTGCCAGCAGTACGACAGGGGGCTTTGTTGGCTACACCTTC
CDR3aa: CASSTTGGFVGYTF

v_gene: TRBV30
d_gene: NA
j_gene: TRBJ1-2
abundance: NA
CDR3nt: TGTGCCTGGAGTGTCACGTTTAACTATGGCTACACCTTC
CDR3aa: CAWSVTFNYGYTF

v_gene: TRBV5-6
d_gene: TRBD1
j_gene: TRBJ2-2
abundance: NA
CDR3nt: TGTGCCAGCAGCGTGGGGGACAGGGGAACCGGGGAGCTGTTTTTT
CDR3aa: CASSVGDRGTGELFF

v_gene: TRBV30
d_gene: TRBD1
j_gene: TRBJ1-4
abundance: NA
CDR3nt: TGTGCCTGGTCGACAGGGCCAAATGAAAAACTGTTTTTT
CDR3aa: CAWSTGPNEKLFF

v_gene: TRBV5-5
d_gene: NA
j_gene: TRBJ2-2
abundance: NA
CDR3nt: TGTGCCAGCAGCTTTCAGGCATTGAACACCGGGGAGCTGTTTTTT
CDR3aa: CASSFQALNTGELFF

v_gene: TRBV30
d_gene: NA
j_gene: TRBJ1-5
abundance: NA
CDR3nt: TGTGCCTGGAGTGTAGGGCAGGGGTTTCAGCCCCAGCATTTT
CDR3aa: CAWSVGQGFQPQHF

v_gene: TRBV2
d_gene: NA
j_gene: TRBJ2-1
abundance: NA
CDR3nt: TGTGCCAGCAGCGCTACAGGGATCGGGTACAATGAGCAGTTCTTC
CDR3aa: CASSATGIGYNEQFF

v_gene: TRBV2
d_gene: TRBD2
j_gene: TRBJ2-7
abundance: few
CDR3nt: TGTGCCAGCACACTAGCGGGACCATCCTACGAGCAGTACTTC
CDR3aa: CASTLAGPSYEQYF

v_gene: TRBV6-5
d_gene: NA
j_gene: TRBJ1-5
abundance: NA
CDR3nt: TGTGCCAGCAGTTTTGGTTCCAATCAGCCCCAGCATTTT
CDR3aa: CASSFGSNQPQHF

v_gene: TRBV19
d_gene: NA
j_gene: TRBJ1-5
abundance: NA
CDR3nt: TGTGCCAGCTACCCGTACAGGGTAGGCAATCAGCCCCAGCATTTT
CDR3aa: CASYPYRVGNQPQHF

v_gene: TRBV18
d_gene: NA
j_gene: TRBJ2-3
abundance: NA
CDR3nt: TGTGCCAGCTCACCAGCGGCAGATACGCAGTATTTT
CDR3aa: CASSPAADTQYF

v_gene: TRBV7-6
d_gene: TRBD2
j_gene: TRBJ2-1
abundance: NA
CDR3nt: TGTGCCAGCAGCCCCGCATCTAGCGGGAGACGCTACAATGAGCAGTTCTTC
CDR3aa: CASSPASSGRRYNEQFF

v_gene: TRBV12-3/TRBV12-4
d_gene: NA
j_gene: TRBJ2-7
abundance: NA
CDR3nt: TGTGCCAGCAGTACCGGGACCGGCTACGAGCAGTACTTC
CDR3aa: CASSTGTGYEQYF

v_gene: TRBV2
d_gene: TRBD1
j_gene: TRBJ2-5
abundance: few
CDR3nt: TGTGCCAGCAGTGGCGACAGGGCCATGGAGACCCAGTACTTC
CDR3aa: CASSGDRAMETQYF

v_gene: TRBV18
d_gene: TRBD1
j_gene: TRBJ1-6
abundance: NA
CDR3nt: TGTGCCAGCTCACCAGCACAGGGGAATTCACCCCTCCACTTT
CDR3aa: CASSPAQGNSPLHF

v_gene: TRBV9
d_gene: TRBD1
j_gene: TRBJ2-1
abundance: NA
CDR3nt: TGTGCCAGCAGCGGACACAGGGGTAGTGGCAATGAGCAGTTCTTC
CDR3aa: CASSGHRGSGNEQFF

v_gene: TRBV6-2/TRBV6-3
d_gene: NA
j_gene: TRBJ1-2
abundance: NA
CDR3nt: TGTGCCAGCAGTTACTCAATCTCCGGCTACACCTTC
CDR3aa: CASSYSISGYTF

v_gene: TRBV4-2
d_gene: NA
j_gene: TRBJ1-1
abundance: NA
CDR3nt: TGTGCCAGCAGCGCCCGAGGGACTGAAGCTTTCTTT
CDR3aa: CASSARGTEAFF

v_gene: TRBV5-1
d_gene: NA
j_gene: TRBJ2-2
abundance: NA
CDR3nt: TGCGCCAGCAGTTTCCGGGAGATGGGCACCGGGGAGCTGTTTTTT
CDR3aa: CASSFREMGTGELFF

v_gene: TRBV6-6
d_gene: NA
j_gene: TRBJ2-7
abundance: NA
CDR3nt: TGTGCCAGCAGTTACTCTGGTCTTCTTGGGCTCGGGCAGTACTTC
CDR3aa: CASSYSGLLGLGQYF

v_gene: TRBV12-3/TRBV12-4
d_gene: NA
j_gene: TRBJ1-2
abundance: NA
CDR3nt: TGTGCCAGCAGTACCCAGGCGAATGGCTACACCTTC
CDR3aa: CASSTQANGYTF

v_gene: TRBV6-5
d_gene: NA
j_gene: TRBJ1-3
abundance: NA
CDR3nt: TGTGCCAGCAGTTACTCACAGGGAAGTGGCACCATATATTTT
CDR3aa: CASSYSQGSGTIYF

v_gene: TRBV6-1
d_gene: NA
j_gene: TRBJ1-1
abundance: NA
CDR3nt: TGTGCCAGCAGTGAAGGAGGTGGAGGCACTGAAGCTTTCTTT
CDR3aa: CASSEGGGGTEAFF

v_gene: TRBV27
d_gene: NA
j_gene: TRBJ1-3
abundance: once
CDR3nt: TGTGCCAGCAGAGGTCACTCTGGAAACACCATATATTTT
CDR3aa: CASRGHSGNTIYF

v_gene: TRBV19
d_gene: TRBD1
j_gene: TRBJ1-5
abundance: NA
CDR3nt: TGTGCCAGTAGTATATCGGGACAGGGCCTTTTGAGAGGGGCCCAGCATTTT
CDR3aa: CASSISGQGLLRGAQHF

v_gene: TRBV27
d_gene: TRBD1
j_gene: TRBJ1-2
abundance: NA
CDR3nt: TGTGCCAGCAGTTTCGTCGGGACAGGGGCGGACGGCTACACCTTC
CDR3aa: CASSFVGTGADGYTF

v_gene: TRBV15
d_gene: NA
j_gene: TRBJ1-5
abundance: NA
CDR3nt: TGTGCCACCAGCAGAGGAGGGGGGAGCAATCAGCCCCAGCATTTT
CDR3aa: CATSRGGGSNQPQHF

v_gene: TRBV27
d_gene: NA
j_gene: TRBJ2-1
abundance: few
CDR3nt: TGTGCCAGCAGTTTCGGACAGATCTACAATGAGCAGTTCTTC
CDR3aa: CASSFGQIYNEQFF

v_gene: TRBV2
d_gene: TRBD1
j_gene: TRBJ2-1
abundance: NA
CDR3nt: TGTGCCAGCAGTTGGACAGGGGGCAATGAGCAGTTCTTC
CDR3aa: CASSWTGGNEQFF

v_gene: TRBV7-9
d_gene: TRBD1
j_gene: TRBJ2-3
abundance: NA
CDR3nt: TGTGCCAGCAGCACCGGGACAGGGCCAGCAATCACAGATACGCAGTATTTT
CDR3aa: CASSTGTGPAITDTQYF

v_gene: TRBV19
d_gene: NA
j_gene: TRBJ2-7
abundance: NA
CDR3nt: TGTGCCAGTAGTTCCAGGGATACCTACGAGCAGTACTTC
CDR3aa: CASSSRDTYEQYF

v_gene: TRBV12-3/TRBV12-4
d_gene: NA
j_gene: TRBJ1-3
abundance: few
CDR3nt: TGTGCCAGCAGTTTAGATGGAAACACCATATATTTT
CDR3aa: CASSLDGNTIYF

v_gene: TRBV27
d_gene: NA
j_gene: TRBJ2-7
abundance: NA
CDR3nt: TGTGCCAGCAGTCGGGATTCCCACGAGCAGTACTTC
CDR3aa: CASSRDSHEQYF

v_gene: TRBV29-1
d_gene: NA
j_gene: TRBJ2-6
abundance: NA
CDR3nt: TGCAGCGCTATCAGGGCTGGGGCCAACGTCCTGACTTTC
CDR3aa: CSAIRAGANVLTF

v_gene: TRBV30
d_gene: NA
j_gene: TRBJ2-5
abundance: few
CDR3nt: TGTGCCTGGAGTGTAGAGGGAACCTTCATTAGAGAGACCCAGTACTTC
CDR3aa: CAWSVEGTFIRETQYF

v_gene: TRBV4-3
d_gene: TRBD1
j_gene: TRBJ1-2
abundance: NA
CDR3nt: TGCGCCAGCAGCCATGGACAGGGGTTTGGCGGCTACACCTTC
CDR3aa: CASSHGQGFGGYTF